This T cell receptor (beta chain) was sequenced during a study of blood T cells in healthy people across ages (dated by TCRdb to the mid-2010s). Broadly, across the study: In model experiments, template switching captured about one uniquely barcoded TCR beta cDNA molecule for every two T cells. For two donors (one aged 18 to 29 and one aged 80 or older), the study analyzed two additional independent replicas of 1 million unique cDNA reads from the same blood draw. To avoid experimental bias, donors of different ages were spread randomly across the sequencing lanes. Age-related changes in TCR beta repertoire diversity were measured in the study by deep sequencing normalized with unique cDNA molecular identifiers. Four age groups were formed from the donors: young (average approximately 15 years), middle-aged (approximately 41), aged (over 55) and long-lived (around 82).

The protocol used for the library was 5' RACE. Sequencing instrument: Illumina HiSeq 2500. The second PCR ran for roughly 7 to 11 cycles and used a J-beta primer mix along with a sample-barcoded 5' primer. Each TCR beta cDNA molecule received a unique molecular identifier from a template-switch 5' adaptor carrying 12 random nucleotides. Each sample yielded at least 2.5 million CDR3-containing paired-end reads. All of the RNA was converted into first-strand cDNA using the Mint cDNA synthesis kit, with a TRBC-specific oligonucleotide serving as the primer. Following uracil-DNA glycosylase treatment, all cDNA underwent a first 18-cycle PCR with the universal primers M1SS and BC2_uni_R. In the authors' own workflow: For normalization, 1 million high-quality reads, each with a distinct molecular identifier, were randomly selected from each sample. Reads sharing molecular identifiers were discarded rather than binned into consensus sequences. CDR3 identification, clonotype clustering and error correction used MiTCR with a Q25 quality threshold and the strictest error-elimination algorithm. A nonparametric unseen species model with Euler transformation was used to estimate a lower bound on total TCR beta diversity. TCRdb reworked the public reads: Q25 trimming with fastp, MiXCR clone assembly, productive beta chains retained. Every entry covers one CDR3 protein and lists the most common genes and DNA from its rows. Clone size and V and J calls follow TCRdb, not the original study. In this sample the table shows more than 800,000 distinct CDR3 sequences, around 28% of which occur a single time. The ten largest account for 17% of the sample.

Systemically healthy Caucasian individuals from Russia, some 38 in total and aged about 6 to 95 years, were included as donors. Each donor gave roughly 11 milliliters of peripheral blood, drawn into EDTA-treated Vacutainer tubes. Ficoll-Paque density-gradient centrifugation was used to isolate PBMCs, with at least 6.5 million per sample. Trizol reagent was used to extract total RNA from PBMCs, with at least 6 micrograms per sample. For every donor, an aliquot of PBMCs went through flow cytometry to measure the percentages of naive CD45RAhigh/CD27high T cells. As concerns this clonotype: Its antigen is currently not known. The sample holds no much larger clone one base away, and base qualities are not on file.

The CDR3 contains 15 residues, cysteine and phenylalanine counted. The kept DNA is CDR3 alone, 45 bases in frame from the first base. CDR1 and CDR2 are drawn from the germline V gene: SGHTA, FQGTGA. Germline trimming amounts to 4 bases on V and 6 bases on J, with 9 as the count of junction bases outside the gene matches. The investigation overall reported the following: Because the CMV infection status of the donors was unknown, age-related changes in expanded clonotypes may potentially have been confounded. Since profiling was done on bulk unsorted PBMCs, naive and antigen-experienced compartments could not be conclusively compared. Observed TCR beta diversity per million T cells fell roughly linearly with age, and a significant reduction was already apparent by age around 36. Compared with the aged group, the long-lived group had more naive CD4+ T cells, fewer expanded clones and increased TCR diversity, a pattern suggesting age selection. Estimates of total diversity based on one million sequenced T cells were considered lower bounds and underestimates. The percentage of naive T cells measured by flow cytometry correlated strongly with observed TCR beta diversity.

Sequencing was performed on blood. This chain joins TRBV7-3 to TRBJ2-1, with TRBD2 matching 7 junction bases. The source is an elderly woman in good health. Read as DNA, the sequence is TGTGCCAGCAGCTACAAAGCGGGGCAAACCAATGAGCAGTTCTTC. This codes for CASSYKAGQTNEQFF.